Presented here are 16 T cell receptor beta chains from one specimen sequenced in a study of immune cell composition in non-small cell lung cancer. Profiled with immunoSEQ multiplex PCR; TCRdb holds only in-frame clones, not every one. The sample lists fewer than 3,500 clones, around 85% occurring once. The sequenced sample was lung tumor tissue. All receptors derive from a human donor with non-small cell lung cancer.

CDR3 residues: CASSTNREPNQPQHF. CDR3 in DNA: TGTGCCAGCAGTACCAACAGGGAACCCAATCAGCCCCAGCATTTT. The chain joins TRBV27 to TRBJ1-5, with a possible D match to TRBD1 (6 bases). This CDR3 region has 15 residues. Germline V gives CDR1 MNHEY, CDR2 SMNVEV (reference sequence). V was cut by 5 bases and J by 3 bases, with 14 bases left in between.

This clone was picked up one time. The rearrangement links TRBV18 to TRBJ2-5; tentative D call: TRBD2 (5 bases). Germline CDR1 reads KGHSH; CDR2 reads LQKENI. The CDR3 extends over 13 amino acids. With 3 bases removed from V and 5 bases from J, the gap between germline ends came to 10 bases. CDR3: CASSPGVRETQYF. As DNA, the CDR3 is TGTGCCAGCTCACCCGGGGTTCGGGAGACCCAGTACTTC.

By its share, this clone is large (0.1 to 1%). The V call is TRBV7-9, the J call TRBJ1-1, with D hard to call. The CDR3 has 15 residues. Trimming stripped 5 bases from V and 5 bases from J, with 18 bases between. CDR1 is SEHNR, CDR2 FQNEAQ, per germline (reference sequence). CDR3 loop: CASSPGPGRKTEAFF. The DNA for the CDR3 is TGTGCCAGCAGCCCGGGCCCGGGAAGGAAGACTGAAGCTTTCTTT.

This chain connects TRBV5-1 to TRBJ2-7, with D tentatively TRBD1 (6 bases). The CDR3 runs to 13 residues. The germline V gene encodes CDR1 SGHRS and CDR2 YFSETQ. Trimming cost V 0 bases and J 3 bases, with 7 bases left between them. In nucleotides, the CDR3 is TGCGCCAGCAGCTTGGAGGACAGCTACGAGCAGTACTTC. Translating it yields CASSLEDSYEQYF. Supplemented by reference TRBV5-1 and TRBJ2-7, the full variable domain reads KAGVTQTPRYLIKTRGQQVTLSCSPISGHRSVSWYQQTPGQGLQFLFEYFSETQRNKGNFPGRFSGRQFSNSRSEMNVSTLELGDSALYLCASSLEDSYEQYFGPGTRLTVT.

The rearrangement uses TRBV5-6 and TRBJ1-2, with 8 bases identical to TRBD1. This CDR3 region has 13 residues. V was clipped by 4 bases and J by 8 bases; unmatched bases: 7. The germline V gene has CDR1 SGHDT and CDR2 YYEEEE. The CDR3 protein is CASSRQGIRGYTF. CDR3 nucleotides: TGTGCCAGCAGCAGACAGGGGATCAGGGGCTACACCTTC.

The gene calls are TRBV6-5 and TRBJ2-7, with 7 bases lining up with TRBD2. Germline V gives CDR1 MNHEY, CDR2 SVGAGI. J lost 1 base, V lost 2 bases, and 2 bases had no gene match. This CDR3 spans 14 amino acids. The CDR3 is CASSYGGGSYEQYF. DNA for the CDR3: TGTGCCAGCAGTTACGGGGGGGGGTCCTACGAGCAGTACTTC.

This sequence joins TRBV7-2 and TRBJ2-5; 15 bases fit TRBD2. V lost 1 base to trimming and J lost 5 bases; unmatched junction nucleotides: 5. This CDR3 region has 17 residues. Germline CDR1 SGHTA, CDR2 FQGNSA. DNA for the CDR3: TGTGCCAGCAGCTTAGGGGGGACTAGCGGGGGGAGGGAGACCCAGTACTTC. Translation: CASSLGGTSGGRETQYF.

CDR3 DNA: TGTGCCAGCAGCGTGTCTACAGGGAGCACTGAAGCTTTCTTT. Protein sequence: CASSVSTGSTEAFF. V and J are TRBV9 and TRBJ1-1, with D perhaps matching TRBD1 (6 bases). The CDR3 consists of 14 residues. Germline V gene sequence: CDR1 SGDLS, CDR2 YYNGEE. The germline V and J ends were trimmed by 2 bases and 4 bases, with 12 bases remaining between them.

The chain has TRBV9 and TRBJ1-6; D may be TRBD1 (6 bases). The CDR3 is made up of 15 amino acids. V lost 2 bases to trimming and J lost 7 bases, with 13 bases between them. Germline V gives CDR1 SGDLS, CDR2 YYNGEE. The CDR3 sequence is CASSVTGEKNSPLHF. The CDR3 DNA sequence: TGTGCCAGCAGCGTGACAGGAGAGAAGAATTCACCCCTCCACTTT.

This chain uses TRBV27 with TRBJ1-2; D not certain. Germline V CDR1 and CDR2: MNHEY, SMNVEV (reference sequence). This CDR3 has 14 residues. Trimming removed 4 bases at V and 8 bases at J, with 17 bases between. The CDR3 reads CASSSLEPSRGYTF. CDR3 bases: TGTGCCAGCAGTTCTCTGGAACCCTCTAGGGGCTACACCTTC.

The V call is TRBV7-9, the J call TRBJ1-1; TRBD1 matches 9 bases. The CDR3 totals 16 residues. J was trimmed by 1 base and V by 0 bases; bases with no gene match: 3. Germline CDR1 and CDR2: SEHNR and FQNEAQ (reference sequence). CDR3 in amino acids: CASSLATGGGNTEAFF. The CDR3 DNA follows: TGTGCCAGCAGCTTAGCGACAGGGGGGGGGAACACTGAAGCTTTCTTT. Full variable domain (remainder filled in from reference TRBV7-9 and TRBJ1-1): DTGVSQNPRHKITKRGQNVTFRCDPISEHNRLYWYRQTLGQGPEFLTYFQNEAQLEKSRLLSDRFSAERPKGSFSTLEIQRTEQGDSAMYLCASSLATGGGNTEAFFGQGTRLTVV.

CDR3 sequence reads: CASSSQGGTDTQYF. Here the CDR3 DNA reads TGTGCCAGCAGTTCACAGGGGGGCACAGATACGCAGTATTTT. This chain links TRBV27 with TRBJ2-3, with TRBD1 identical over 8 bases. The J segment lost 1 base and the V segment lost 4 bases, leaving 1 base of the junction unmatched. Germline V gene sequence: CDR1 MNHEY, CDR2 SMNVEV (reference sequence). The CDR3 contains 14 residues.

V gene TRBV5-6 combines with J gene TRBJ1-1; 10 bases map to TRBD1. After removal of 3 bases from V and 6 bases from J, the junction contained 5 bases not matched to a gene. In germline, CDR1 is SGHDT, CDR2 YYEEEE. The CDR3 covers 14 residues. The DNA for the CDR3 is TGTGCCAGCAGCTCTCGGGACAGGGGACCTGAAGCTTTCTTT. It codes for CASSSRDRGPEAFF. The full variable domain, completed using reference TRBV5-6 and TRBJ1-1, is DAGVTQSPTHLIKTRGQQVTLRCSPKSGHDTVSWYQQALGQGPQFIFQYYEEEERQRGNFPDRFSGHQFPNYSSELNVNALLLGDSALYLCASSSRDRGPEAFFGQGTRLTVV.

This clone was counted only a few times. The chain joins TRBV5-1 to TRBJ2-5; possibly TRBD1 for D (5 bases). The V gene's germline CDR1 is SGHRS and CDR2 YFSETQ. CDR3 length equals 15 residues. Trimming cost V 2 bases and J 4 bases, with 15 bases left between them. The CDR3 DNA reads TGCGCCAGCAGCTTACATCCCAGGGATAGAGAGACCCAGTACTTC. This codes for CASSLHPRDRETQYF.

The rearrangement joins TRBV4-3 to TRBJ2-1, with 9 bases identical to TRBD1. The CDR3 consists of 16 residues. Unmatched junction bases numbered 5, after V lost 0 bases and J lost 5 bases. The germline gives CDR1 LGHNA, CDR2 YSLEER. The CDR3: CASSQDPGQGHNEQFF. CDR3 bases: TGCGCCAGCAGCCAAGATCCGGGACAGGGTCACAATGAGCAGTTCTTC.

By sample share, this clone is large (0.1 to 1%). V usage is TRBV7-9 and J usage is TRBJ1-2; D might be TRBD1 (6 bases). V lost 4 bases and J lost 4, with 16 bases in between. Germline CDR1 reads SEHNR; CDR2 reads FQNEAQ (reference sequence). The CDR3 runs to 15 residues. The CDR3 DNA sequence: TGTGCCAGCAGCTCTCGGGACAAGCAGATCTATGGCTACACCTTC. This translates into CASSSRDKQIYGYTF.